The TCR beta chain described here comes from a study of human T cells and chemical hapten exposure. This clonotype was counted only a few times. The time point here: pre-sensitization, week 0. The treatment denotes: therapeutic diphenylcyclopropenone sensitization with weekly scalp DPC. CDR1 is MDHEN and CDR2 is SYDVKM in the germline V gene. Trimming cost V 11 bases and J 8 bases, with 19 bases left between them. The CDR3 extends over 13 amino acids. A single record per CDR3 protein comes from TCRdb applying MiXCR to the RACE reads. There are 300,000 to 400,000 distinct CDR3 sequences in the sample; about 5.1% occur only once, and 2.6% lies in the top ten.

The sequences come from whole blood, collected in connection with sensitization to the hapten diphenylcyclopropenone (DPC). The clonotype comes from a woman between 45 and 65 years old with alopecia areata. Some clones in this sample may be carry-over from other donors' samples. The genes are TRBV28 and TRBJ2-1; D call uncertain. The CDR3 reads CAPDGQSYHEQFF. CDR3 in DNA: TGTGCCCCTGATGGGCAGTCATACCATGAGCAGTTCTTC.